The present entry profiles one TCR beta chain with its context. Its antigen is still unknown. Base qualities are not recorded, but no much larger clone differs from it by a single base. This sample stems from a study of T cell repertoires in cytomegalovirus infection (dated by TCRdb to the late 2010s). A note on the overall study: Donor HLA type was relevant to the analysis, as public TCR beta signatures indicated carriage of CMV infection together with the matching HLA type.

Overall study results and their limits: In both this cohort and an independent cohort of some 380 donors, the cumulative frequency of public TCR beta family members distinguished carriers of CMV infection plus the relevant HLA type. The ex vivo response was dominated by HLA-C-restricted CMV-specific TCR beta clonotypes, which also provided the single most frequent clonotype in two of eight donors.

Instrument on record: Illumina HiSeq 1500. TCRdb's own reprocessing of the public reads used fastp at Q25 and MiXCR and kept productive beta chains. For every CDR3 protein sequence, its rows merge into one entry that carries the most common genes and DNA. Here the sample has hundreds of thousands of distinct CDR3 sequences; 35% occur a single time. The ten largest make up under 3.5% of the sample. The sequenced material came from PBMCs. The receptor was isolated from a human donor in good health (CMV status not recorded). Some clones in this sample may be carry-over from other donors' samples.

The DNA sequence is given as TGTGCCACCAGTGATTTTAACGGGTGGGCTTTCTTT. The resulting protein is CATSDFNGWAFF. Recombination linked TRBV24-1 to TRBJ1-1; no D gene is confidently identified. V is reduced by 1 base and J by 11 bases, leaving a spacing of 10 bases between them. From a lookup of the germline V gene, CDR1 and CDR2 are KGHDR and SFDVKD. From the cysteine up to the phenylalanine, the CDR3 has a length of 12 residues. The kept DNA is CDR3 alone, 36 bases in frame from the first base.